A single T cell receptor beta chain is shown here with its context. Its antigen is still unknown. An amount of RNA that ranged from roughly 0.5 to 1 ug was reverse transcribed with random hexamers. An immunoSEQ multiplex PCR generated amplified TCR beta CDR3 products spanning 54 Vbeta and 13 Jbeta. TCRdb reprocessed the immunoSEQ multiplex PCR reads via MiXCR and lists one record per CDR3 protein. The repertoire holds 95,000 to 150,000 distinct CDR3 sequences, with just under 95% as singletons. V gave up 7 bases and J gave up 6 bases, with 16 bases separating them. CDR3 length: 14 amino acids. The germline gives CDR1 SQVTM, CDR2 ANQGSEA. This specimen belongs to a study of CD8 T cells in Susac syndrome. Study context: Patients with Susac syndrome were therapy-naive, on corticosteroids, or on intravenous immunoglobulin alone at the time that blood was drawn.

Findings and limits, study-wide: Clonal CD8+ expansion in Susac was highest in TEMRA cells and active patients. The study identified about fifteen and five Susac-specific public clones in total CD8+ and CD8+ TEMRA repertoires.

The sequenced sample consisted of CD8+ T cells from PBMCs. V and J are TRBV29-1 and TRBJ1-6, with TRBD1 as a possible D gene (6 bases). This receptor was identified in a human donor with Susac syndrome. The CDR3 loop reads CSARTGGSNSPLHF. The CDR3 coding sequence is TGCAGCGCTCGCACCGGGGGCAGTAATTCACCCCTCCACTTT.